This is a list of T cell receptor beta chains from one sample in a study of response to subunit inactivated influenza vaccine. MiXCR, applied by TCRdb to the RT-PCR reads, yields one record per CDR3 protein. This table holds hundreds of thousands of distinct CDR3 sequences, 15% to 20% found once. The source was CD4+ T cells sorted from PBMCs, collected about 24 months after vaccination. Receptors were obtained from a man between 50 and 69 years old who received an inactivated influenza vaccine. Each CDR3 is given with its conserved first and last residue.

V: TRBV12-3/TRBV12-4; CDR3: CASSGLATYNEQFF
V: TRBV20-1; CDR3: CSAITGTANTGELFF
V: TRBV6-2/TRBV6-3; CDR3: CASSYVGRQYF
V: TRBV5-1; CDR3: CASSPLDRGRGDTQYF
V: TRBV4-1; CDR3: CASSPLPSGGSLVGELFF
V: TRBV5-1; CDR3: CASRLADTGELFF
V: TRBV10-3; CDR3: CAIMGGYEQYF
V: TRBV10-3; CDR3: CAISAGQVNQPQHF
V: TRBV15; CDR3: CATSSTSGGYNEQFF
V: TRBV14; CDR3: CASSLSGTSGSEQYF
V: TRBV7-4; CDR3: CAREGYTF
V: TRBV28; CDR3: CATSTRSGYTF
V: TRBV28; CDR3: CASRRGQGRTEAFF
V: TRBV4-3; CDR3: CASSQYRGGGKNIQYF
V: TRBV7-2; CDR3: CASSLPWPNTGELFF
V: TRBV10-3; CDR3: CAISEPGLDYGYTF
V: TRBV11-2; CDR3: CASSLGTIPTVRTF
V: TRBV20-1; CDR3: CSARAGLAQFF
V: TRBV2; CDR3: CASSVRGSPNTEAFF
V: TRBV29-1; CDR3: CSHSGTGGRNEQFF
V: TRBV20-1; CDR3: CSARVGARQPQHF
V: TRBV20-1; CDR3: CSARPGGRDQPQHF
V: TRBV12-3/TRBV12-4; CDR3: CASSKIYRDRRWETQYF
V: TRBV5-1; CDR3: CASSLLPNEQYF
V: TRBV10-3; CDR3: CAISETGDGYTF
V: TRBV28; CDR3: CASTPSGTGAYEQYF
V: TRBV3-1; CDR3: CASSGATEAFF
V: TRBV25-1; CDR3: CASSENRINTGELFF
V: TRBV5-1; CDR3: CASSSQGAGSGELFF
V: TRBV20-1; CDR3: CSAEWQGAYEQYF
V: TRBV5-1; CDR3: CASSPSMTPPYEQYF
V: TRBV20-1; CDR3: CSARVGTATHYGYTF
V: TRBV4-2; CDR3: CASRPSGGAPETQYF
V: TRBV20-1; CDR3: CSARVRPLTQGDTQYF
V: TRBV24-1; CDR3: CATSSRDRGDHTGELFF
V: TRBV6-1; CDR3: CASMQGFYEQYF
V: TRBV6-1; CDR3: CASKGRDILYEQYF
V: TRBV10-3; CDR3: CAISEGTGEKLFF
V: TRBV12-3/TRBV12-4; CDR3: CASSRWAFF
V: TRBV18; CDR3: CASSPSGQGGTGELFF
V: TRBV4-3; CDR3: CASSQAWAGSYEQYF
V: TRBV4-1; CDR3: CASSQEVASAPNIQYF
V: TRBV14; CDR3: CASSQGAGTSGRLVLVF
V: TRBV7-8; CDR3: CASSAGLAATGELFF
V: TRBV10-3; CDR3: CAISDRTYEQYF
V: TRBV12-3/TRBV12-4; CDR3: CASRLSSRGAGELFF
V: TRBV7-9; CDR3: CASSLGLRSSGYNEQFF
V: TRBV24-1; CDR3: CATSGSGATDTQYF
V: TRBV10-3; CDR3: CAIKTGDENTGELFF
V: TRBV7-8; CDR3: CASSLVSTVNEKLFF
V: TRBV7-8; CDR3: CASSRSRDPYGYTF
V: TRBV5-1; CDR3: CASSLVGTETYNEQFF
V: TRBV6-5; CDR3: CASSYSGGLQETQYF
V: TRBV15; CDR3: CATTSWEDSWNTQYF
V: TRBV10-1; CDR3: CASSLAGGVDTQYF
V: TRBV7-3; CDR3: CASSLTLAGGHNEQFF
V: TRBV6-6; CDR3: CASSYNTGDGYTF